A selection of T cell receptor beta chains follows, all from one sample in a study of blood T cell repertoires in COVID-19. Method: immunoSEQ multiplex PCR; TCRdb's copy keeps in-frame clones and lacks some. Here the sample spans more than 95,000 clones, roughly three quarters being singletons. Sequenced: peripheral blood. Receptors were obtained from a man aged 40-49 years with active or convalescent COVID-19. The CDR3 runs from the conserved cysteine through the conserved F or W. A D gene is named only where the DNA matches it firmly. Size values are once, few and many counts, or a class for expanded clones, and some rows have none.

j_call d_call v_call clone_size cdr3_nt cdr3_aa
TRBJ1-5 TRBD1 TRBV28 . TGTGCCAGCAGACAGGGGGTGAATCAGCCCCAGCATTTT CASRQGVNQPQHF
TRBJ2-7 TRBD2 TRBV9 few TGTGCCAGCAGCGAAAATAAGCGGGAGGGCGAGCAGTACTTC CASSENKREGEQYF
TRBJ2-1 TRBD2 TRBV10-2 . TGCGCCAGCACCCAGGCGGGAGCACTGATCTTC CASTQAGALIF
TRBJ2-6 TRBD1 TRBV6-5 . TGTGCCAGCAGTTACACGACAGGGACTGGGGCCAACGTCCTGACTTTC CASSYTTGTGANVLTF
TRBJ2-7 TRBD2 TRBV19 few TGTGCCAGTAGTATGGCTAGCGGAGAATACGAGCAGTACTTC CASSMASGEYEQYF
TRBJ2-1 TRBD2 TRBV2 . TGTGCCAGCAGTGAAGCTGGCCTAGCGGGTAACAATGAGCAGTTCTTC CASSEAGLAGNNEQFF
TRBJ2-2 TRBD1 TRBV19 . TGTGCCAGTACCGCGACAGGGGGGAGCACCGGGGAGCTGTTTTTT CASTATGGSTGELFF
TRBJ2-7 . TRBV27 few TGTGCCAGCAGGCCGGACACCGCCTCCTACGAGCAGTACTTC CASRPDTASYEQYF
TRBJ1-1 . TRBV6-5 . TGTGCCAGCAGTTACTCCCCCGACTCCTCCACTGAAGCTTTCTTT CASSYSPDSSTEAFF
TRBJ2-7 TRBD1 TRBV4-1 . TGCGCCAGCAGCGACGGGACAGGGGGACTATTGTCCTACGAGCAGTACTTC CASSDGTGGLLSYEQYF
TRBJ1-5 . TRBV12-5 . TGTGCTAGTGGTTTGTATCCTAGCAATCAGCCCCAGCATTTT CASGLYPSNQPQHF
TRBJ2-1 . TRBV2 . TGTGCCAGCAGTGAGGCTTCGGGCTACAATGAGCAGTTCTTC CASSEASGYNEQFF
TRBJ2-7 TRBD1 TRBV10-1 . TGCGCCAGCAGGCCCAACTCCGGGACAGATTCCTACGAGCAGTACTTC CASRPNSGTDSYEQYF
TRBJ1-1 TRBD1 TRBV24-1 . TGTGCCGCTTCGACAGGGATTAACACTGAAGCTTTCTTT CAASTGINTEAFF
TRBJ2-1 TRBD2 TRBV12-3/TRBV12-4 few TGTGCCAGCAGTTTGGGGAGGGGTGGTGAGCAGTTCTTC CASSLGRGGEQFF
TRBJ1-2 TRBD1 TRBV27 . TGTGCCAGCAGTTTGCAGGACAGGGGCTATGGCTACACCTTC CASSLQDRGYGYTF
TRBJ2-1 TRBD2 TRBV7-9 . TGTGCCAGCAGCTCTCAGGGACTAGCGGCCTACAATGAGCAGTTCTTC CASSSQGLAAYNEQFF
TRBJ1-6 . TRBV9 . TGTGCCAGCAGCGCCAGGGGAGTAGGTGATTCACCCCTCCACTTT CASSARGVGDSPLHF
TRBJ1-2 . TRBV25-1 . TGTGCCAGCAGAGACAGGAACTATGGCTACACCTTC CASRDRNYGYTF
TRBJ1-1 . TRBV10-3 . TGTGCCATTGACTCCGGGACACCGAACACTGAAGCTTTCTTT CAIDSGTPNTEAFF
TRBJ2-3 TRBD1 TRBV5-4 . TGTGCCAGCAGATACTCAGGGGGCGAAGGGACGCAGTATTTT CASRYSGGEGTQYF
TRBJ2-7 TRBD1 TRBV18 once TGTGCCAGCTCACCCGACAGGGCACCTACCTACGAGCAGTACTTC CASSPDRAPTYEQYF
TRBJ1-2 . TRBV27 . TGTGCCAGCAGGTTACAGGGTACCCGTGGCTACACCTTC CASRLQGTRGYTF
TRBJ2-7 . TRBV19 few TGTGCCAGTAGTATTGCCAGGGGTGAATACGAGCAGTACTTC CASSIARGEYEQYF
TRBJ1-2 TRBD1 TRBV14 few TGTGCCAGCAGCCCGATAATCACAGGGGAGTACGGCTACACCTTC CASSPIITGEYGYTF
TRBJ1-1 . TRBV30 . TGTGCCTGGACTCTCCCTGAGGGTTGGACTGAAGCTTTCTTT CAWTLPEGWTEAFF
TRBJ2-2 . TRBV2 . TGTGCCAGCAGTGAAGGGAGGAAGGGAATGAACACCGGGGAGCTGTTTTTT CASSEGRKGMNTGELFF
TRBJ2-3 TRBD2 TRBV6-5 . TGTGCCAGCACGGGCGGGAGTACAGATACGCAGTATTTT CASTGGSTDTQYF
TRBJ2-1 TRBD2 TRBV7-2 . TGTGCCAGCGCGGGAGGAGCCCCCTACAATGAGCAGTTCTTC CASAGGAPYNEQFF
TRBJ1-1 TRBD1 TRBV5-1 . TGCGCCAGCAGCTTGACCGGGACAGCCAAATTGAACACTGAAGCTTTCTTT CASSLTGTAKLNTEAFF
TRBJ1-4 . TRBV4-3 . TGCGCCAGCAGCCAAGATCAGGCCAGTAATGAAAAACTGTTTTTT CASSQDQASNEKLFF
TRBJ1-2 TRBD1 TRBV4-2 few TGTGCCAGCAGTCGGAATAGGGGGCGGGGAGAGACCTATGGCTACACCTTC CASSRNRGRGETYGYTF
TRBJ1-2 . TRBV28 . TGTGCCAGCGGCCCCAGAGGGGGAAATGGCTACACCTTC CASGPRGGNGYTF
TRBJ2-2 TRBD1 TRBV6-5 . TGTGCCAGCAGTTTACAGGGGGCGAGCACCGGGGAGCTGTTTTTT CASSLQGASTGELFF
TRBJ2-5 . TRBV28 . TGTGCCAGCAGGATAGACGTGGGGGACGGAGGGGCCCAGTACTTC CASRIDVGDGGAQYF
TRBJ1-2 . TRBV7-9 many TGTGCCAGCAGCTTGGAGGGAGTTTGGGGCTACACCTTC CASSLEGVWGYTF
TRBJ1-2 . TRBV27 . TGTGCCAGCAAGGGGGGGGGACACAGGTCGGGTGGCTACACCTTC CASKGGGHRSGGYTF
TRBJ1-2 TRBD1 TRBV5-7 . TGTGCCAGCAGCCAGCACGGAGGGGGCGACTATGGCTACACCTTC CASSQHGGGDYGYTF
TRBJ1-5 TRBD1 TRBV19 . TGTGCCGGAGCCGGGACAGTCAATCAGCCCCAGCATTTT CAGAGTVNQPQHF
TRBJ2-2 . TRBV9 . TGTGCCAGCACACTCAGATCTAGCGTGGGGATCGGGGAGCTGTTTTTT CASTLRSSVGIGELFF
TRBJ2-7 . TRBV20-1 . TGCAGCCCCCGTTCAGGCCACGAGCAGTACTTC CSPRSGHEQYF
TRBJ1-2 TRBD1 TRBV18 . TGTGCCAGCTCACCAAGACAGGGGTATGGCTACACCTTC CASSPRQGYGYTF
TRBJ2-5 TRBD1 TRBV2 . TGTGCCAGCACCCAAGGGGACAGGGGCGGAGAGACCCAGTACTTC CASTQGDRGGETQYF
TRBJ2-3 TRBD2 TRBV7-3 . TGTGCCAGCAGCTTAGGGCTAGCGGGGGGGATAGATACGCAGTATTTT CASSLGLAGGIDTQYF
TRBJ1-6 TRBD1 TRBV7-3 few TGTGCCAGCAGCTTAACGGGGACAGGGTACAATTCACCCCTCCACTTT CASSLTGTGYNSPLHF
TRBJ2-5 TRBD2 TRBV24-1 . TGTGCCACCAGTGATTCGGGACTAGCGGGGGGCCAGGGGACCCAGTACTTC CATSDSGLAGGQGTQYF
TRBJ2-7 TRBD1 TRBV4-1 . TGCGCCAGCAGGACATCCTCGACAGGGCCCGCTTGGGAGCAGTACTTC CASRTSSTGPAWEQYF
TRBJ2-7 . TRBV5-5 few TGTGCCAGCAGCTTGGCCATTACAGGGCCCTACGAGCAGTACTTC CASSLAITGPYEQYF
TRBJ2-3 TRBD2 TRBV23-1 . TGCGCCAGCAGGAAACTAGCGGGAGGGAGCACAGATACGCAGTATTTT CASRKLAGGSTDTQYF
TRBJ2-2 . TRBV7-6 . TGTGCCAGCAGCTTTACGGGCACCGGGGAGCTGTTTTTT CASSFTGTGELFF
TRBJ2-3 TRBD2 TRBV28 once TGTGCCAGCAGTTTACCCGGACTAGCGGGACTCACAGATACGCAGTATTTT CASSLPGLAGLTDTQYF
TRBJ1-6 . TRBV9 . TGTGCCAGCAGCGTACAGGGTGGGAATTCACCCCTCCACTTT CASSVQGGNSPLHF
TRBJ2-7 . TRBV10-3 . TGTGCCATCAGCGGTTCCGGGGGCGAGCAGTACTTC CAISGSGGEQYF
TRBJ2-1 . TRBV15 . TGTGCCACCAGCAGACTGACAGGTGTCTACAATGAGCAGTTCTTC CATSRLTGVYNEQFF
TRBJ1-3 . TRBV4-1 . TGCGCCAGCAGCCAAGGGGCCTACTCTGGAAACACCATATATTTT CASSQGAYSGNTIYF
TRBJ2-7 TRBD1 TRBV11-3 . TGTGCCAGCAGCTCAAGGGACAGGGTCCTCGAGCAGTACTTC CASSSRDRVLEQYF
TRBJ2-1 . TRBV2 . TGTGCCAGCAGTGAAGCGGGAGTTTCCTACAATGAGCAGTTCTTC CASSEAGVSYNEQFF